This entry lists 20 T cell receptor beta chains sequenced from one sample in a study of early T cells in non-severe SARS-CoV-2 infection. TCRdb reprocessed the 5' RACE reads with MiXCR, giving one entry per CDR3 protein. The data contain 85,000 to 120,000 distinct CDR3 sequences, roughly 13% of them singletons. The sample comprised whole blood. The receptors derive from an adult who was a healthcare worker with PCR-confirmed SARS-CoV-2 infection or an uninfected control (not recorded which).

The table lists this clonotype with a few counts. The chain combines TRBV29-1 with TRBJ2-7; perhaps TRBD2 as D (7 bases). CDR3 size: 13 residues. V lost 7 bases, J lost 6 bases, and 19 bases lay in between. The germline CDR1 and CDR2 sequences are SQVTM and ANQGSEA. Here the CDR3 DNA reads TGCAGCGCTGGGGGACGGGGGGCGTCCGAGCAGTACTTC. Protein product: CSAGGRGASEQYF.

This clonotype was seen a few times. J is TRBJ1-2 and V is TRBV12-3 or TRBV12-4; D may be TRBD1 (5 bases). The CDR3 has 13 amino acids. The ends were cut back, 3 bases at V and 2 bases at J, with 7 bases in the middle. CDR3: CASSFRVNYGYTF. The CDR3 region has the DNA TGTGCCAGCAGTTTCAGGGTCAACTATGGCTACACCTTC.

This chain's CDR3 is CASGLVLQGNTEAFF. For the CDR3, the DNA is TGTGCTAGTGGTTTGGTACTACAGGGGAACACTGAAGCTTTCTTT. The chain employs TRBV12-5 and TRBJ1-1, with D possibly being TRBD1 (6 bases). V lost 0 bases and J lost 1, with 9 bases in between. The CDR3 is made up of 15 amino acids. Germline V gene data show CDR1 as LGHNT and CDR2 as FRNRAP.

This clonotype has ten or more counts. The chain has TRBV11-2 and TRBJ2-2; the match to TRBD2 covers 7 bases. Trimming at V came to 7 bases and at J to 6 bases, leaving 8 bases not matched to a gene. This CDR3 region has 14 residues. CDR1 SGHAT and CDR2 FQNNGV come from the germline V gene. CDR3 in amino acids: CASNMGGTAGELFF. DNA of the CDR3: TGTGCCAGCAACATGGGGGGGACGGCCGGGGAGCTGTTTTTT.

This clonotype came up many times. The chain joins TRBV20-1 to TRBJ2-2; D not resolved. The ends were cut back, 4 bases at V and 6 bases at J, with 12 bases in the middle. Germline V lookup: CDR1 DFQATT, CDR2 SNEGSKA (reference sequence). The CDR3 contains 13 residues. The CDR3 protein is CSATPNIPGELFF. In DNA, the CDR3 is TGCAGTGCTACCCCGAATATTCCCGGGGAGCTGTTTTTT.

The chain is built from TRBV28 and TRBJ2-1, with 8 bases fitting TRBD2. After removal of 10 bases from V and 7 bases from J, the junction contained 3 bases not matched to a gene. The CDR3 is made up of 11 amino acids. Germline V gives CDR1 MDHEN, CDR2 SYDVKM. Here the CDR3 DNA reads TGTGCCACGGGGGGGTGGAATGAGCAGTTCTTC. Amino acids: CATGGWNEQFF.

The V gene is TRBV2, the J gene TRBJ2-7; 9 bases match TRBD1. The CDR3 has 13 residues. V dropped 8 bases and J dropped 6; count of bases not matched to a gene: 8. Germline lookup yields CDR1 SNHLY and CDR2 FYNNEI. CDR3 sequence (DNA): TGTGCCAGCGGGGGACAGGGACGAAGCGAGCAGTACTTC. Translation: CASGGQGRSEQYF.

This rearrangement joins TRBV2 to TRBJ1-2; D gene uncertain. Trimming removed 4 bases from V and 5 bases from J, with 5 bases in between. The germline CDR1 and CDR2 sequences are SNHLY and FYNNEI. The CDR3 spans 11 residues. Written as DNA, the CDR3 is TGTGCCAGCAGTGCTGGGTATGGCTACACCTTC. Protein: CASSAGYGYTF.

The sample holds a few counts of this clonotype. J is TRBJ1-1 and V is TRBV7-3, with D possibly matching TRBD1 (5 bases). CDR3 size: 13 residues. The V and J ends lost 6 bases and 1 base respectively, with 9 bases between them. Germline lookup yields CDR1 SGHTA and CDR2 FQGTGA. CDR3 sequence: CASRIDRNTEAFF. The CDR3 bases are TGTGCCAGCAGAATTGACAGGAACACTGAAGCTTTCTTT.

This clonotype occurred a few times. The V call is TRBV20-1, the J call TRBJ2-7; 11 nucleotides match TRBD2. The junction had 3 bases not matched to a gene; V was cut back by 2 bases and J by 3 bases. Germline V gene sequence: CDR1 DFQATT, CDR2 SNEGSKA (reference sequence). This CDR3 spans 14 amino acids. The CDR3 sequence is CSARQGTSGYEQYF. DNA of the CDR3: TGCAGTGCTAGACAGGGGACTAGCGGCTACGAGCAGTACTTC.

The V and J genes are TRBV29-1 and TRBJ2-1, with a possible D match to TRBD2 (5 bases). Germline V gene lookup returns CDR1 SQVTM and CDR2 ANQGSEA. Trimming shortened V by 7 bases and J by 3 bases, and 13 bases separated the two germline ends. The CDR3 loop spans 13 amino acids. In DNA, the CDR3 is TGCAGCGCCGTCGGACTTAACTACAATGAGCAGTTCTTC. The encoded protein is CSAVGLNYNEQFF.

In this sample, this clonotype turned up a few times. CDR3 in DNA: TGCAGCGTTCAAGTTGGGACTGGGGCCAACGTCCTGACTTTC. Protein product: CSVQVGTGANVLTF. The chain links TRBV29-1 to TRBJ2-6, with D hard to call. Germline CDR1 reads SQVTM; CDR2 reads ANQGSEA. The CDR3 runs to 14 residues. V shed 5 bases and J shed 2 bases, with 10 bases lying between them.

The chain carries TRBV18 and TRBJ2-5; D not resolved. This CDR3 has 12 amino acids. Germline CDR1 KGHSH, CDR2 LQKENI. V dropped 3 bases and J dropped 1 base, with 3 bases sitting between them. The DNA for the CDR3 is TGTGCCAGCTCACCGGCCCAAGAGACCCAGTACTTC. It specifies CASSPAQETQYF.

This clonotype turned up a few times. The chain joins TRBV29-1 to TRBJ2-1, with D hard to call. The CDR3 has 10 residues. V was shortened by 6 bases and J by 7 bases, with 7 bases between the two germline ends. Germline-derived CDR1 and CDR2 are SQVTM and ANQGSEA. CDR3 sequence (DNA): TGCAGCGTCGGGTGGAATGAGCAGTTCTTC. This translates into CSVGWNEQFF.

This chain uses TRBV4-1 with TRBJ2-2; D ambiguous. The CDR3 length is 12 residues. Trimming cost V 0 bases and J 7 bases, with 3 bases left between them. The germline CDR1 and CDR2 sequences are MGHRA and YSYEKL. CDR3 nucleotides: TGCGCCAGCAGCCAAGACCACGGGGAGCTGTTTTTT. Its translation: CASSQDHGELFF.

The sample holds a few counts of this clonotype. The chain uses TRBV20-1 and TRBJ2-1; the match to TRBD2 covers 7 bases. The CDR3 loop spans 15 amino acids. Germline V CDR1 and CDR2: DFQATT, SNEGSKA (reference sequence). Germline trimming cut 8 bases from V and 7 bases from J; bases unmatched to any gene: 17. In DNA, the CDR3 is TGCAGTCCCCTCCTCTGGGGGGAGGGCCGAAATGAGCAGTTCTTC. It is translated as CSPLLWGEGRNEQFF.

The gene calls are TRBV28 and TRBJ2-2; D may match TRBD1 or TRBD2 (5 bases each). Trimming shortened V by 5 bases and J by 1 base, and 14 bases separated the two germline ends. In germline, CDR1 is MDHEN, CDR2 SYDVKM. The CDR3 consists of 16 residues. Here the CDR3 DNA reads TGTGCCAGCAGTGTAACCGGGACCTGGAACACCGGGGAGCTGTTTTTT. Amino acids: CASSVTGTWNTGELFF.

This clonotype was recorded at least ten times. V gene TRBV6-2 or TRBV6-3 combines with J gene TRBJ2-3; D remains ambiguous. The length of the CDR3 is 14 residues. Germline V lookup: CDR1 MNHEY, CDR2 SVGEGT. V lost 2 bases, J lost 5 bases, and 11 bases lay in between. The CDR3 loop reads CASSYGRLRDTQYF. CDR3 DNA: TGTGCCAGCAGTTACGGGCGGTTAAGAGATACGCAGTATTTT.

This clonotype was counted once. This CDR3 reads CSAAGVAATDTQYF. The CDR3 region has the DNA TGCAGTGCCGCGGGGGTGGCGGCCACAGATACGCAGTATTTT. This sequence joins TRBV20-1 and TRBJ2-3; 7 nucleotides line up with TRBD2. Looked up from germline, CDR1 is DFQATT and CDR2 is SNEGSKA (reference sequence). V gave up 6 bases and J gave up 2 bases; unmatched junction bases: 8. The CDR3 totals 14 residues.

This clonotype was found a few times. The CDR3 region is CSVDKIAGGETQYF. CDR3 sequence (DNA): TGCAGCGTCGACAAAATAGCGGGAGGAGAGACCCAGTACTTC. The J gene is TRBJ2-5, the V gene TRBV29-1, with 10 bases fitting TRBD2. Germline V gene data show CDR1 as SQVTM and CDR2 as ANQGSEA. CDR3 length: 14 residues. The V segment lost 6 bases and the J segment 4 bases; nucleotides outside the gene matches: 8.